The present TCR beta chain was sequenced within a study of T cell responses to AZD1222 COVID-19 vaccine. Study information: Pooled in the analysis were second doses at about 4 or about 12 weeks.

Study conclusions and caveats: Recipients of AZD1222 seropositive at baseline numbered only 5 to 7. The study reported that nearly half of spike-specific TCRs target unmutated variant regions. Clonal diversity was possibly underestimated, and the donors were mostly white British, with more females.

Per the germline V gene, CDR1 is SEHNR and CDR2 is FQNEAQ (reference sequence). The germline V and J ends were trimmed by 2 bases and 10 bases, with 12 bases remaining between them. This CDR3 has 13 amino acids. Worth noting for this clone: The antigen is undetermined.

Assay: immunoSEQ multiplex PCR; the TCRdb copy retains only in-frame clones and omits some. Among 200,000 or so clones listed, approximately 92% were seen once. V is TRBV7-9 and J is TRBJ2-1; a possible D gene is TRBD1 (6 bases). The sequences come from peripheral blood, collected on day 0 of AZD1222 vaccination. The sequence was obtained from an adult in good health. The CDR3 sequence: CASSLIRGREQFF. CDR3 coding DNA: TGTGCCAGCAGCTTAATCAGGGGCAGAGAGCAGTTCTTC.